These 15 T cell receptor beta chains came from one sample sequenced in a study of cytomegalovirus exposure and HLA in healthy donors. PCR amplification relied on 60 Vbeta primers (plus 13 Jbeta primers). The data were produced by immunoSEQ multiplex PCR, yet TCRdb's version contains in-frame clones alone and is incomplete. The data hold approximately 170,000 clones, with around 83% observed a single time. Source material: PBMCs. The receptors here all came from a man aged 30 to 39 in good health and CMV-seropositive.

The genes are TRBV7-3 and TRBJ1-1, with no clear D. V was cut by 5 bases and J by 1 base, with 11 bases left in between. This CDR3 is built from 14 residues. Germline CDR1 and CDR2: SGHTA and FQGTGA. CDR3 sequence (DNA): TGTGCCAGCAGCCCTACGGACTGGAACACTGAAGCTTTCTTT. Its translation: CASSPTDWNTEAFF.

The chain couples TRBV29-1 to TRBJ2-3; the D gene is possibly TRBD2 (5 bases). This CDR3 has 14 amino acids. The V gene's germline CDR1 is SQVTM and CDR2 ANQGSEA. V was clipped by 4 bases and J by 1 base, with 12 bases between them. DNA of the CDR3: TGCAGCGTTGGTGAGGGTCTCCGCACAGATACGCAGTATTTT. Protein: CSVGEGLRTDTQYF.

The genes are TRBV5-5 and TRBJ1-1; D unclear. The CDR3 runs to 13 residues. Germline values: CDR1 SGHKS, CDR2 YYEKEE (reference sequence). Trimming removed 2 bases from V and 0 bases from J, with 5 bases in between. CDR3 amino acids: CASSFHLNTEAFF. The CDR3 region has the DNA TGTGCCAGCAGCTTCCATTTGAACACTGAAGCTTTCTTT.

The chain employs TRBV7-2 and TRBJ2-1, with a possible D match to TRBD2 (5 bases). Trimming cost V 5 bases and J 7 bases, with 9 bases left between them. CDR3 length: 12 amino acids. Germline values: CDR1 SGHTA, CDR2 FQGNSA. This CDR3 reads CASSPDLNEQFF. In nucleotides, the CDR3 is TGTGCCAGCAGCCCGGACTTAAATGAGCAGTTCTTC.

The chain combines TRBV19 with TRBJ2-7; weak D call: TRBD2 (6 bases). The germline CDR1 and CDR2 sequences are LNHDA and SQIVND (reference sequence). The V and J ends lost 5 bases and 5 bases respectively, with 19 bases between them. This CDR3 is built from 15 residues. CDR3: CASSVQSEWGDEQYF. In DNA form, the CDR3 reads TGTGCCAGTAGTGTCCAAAGTGAATGGGGGGACGAGCAGTACTTC.

This clone occurred a few times. The chain uses TRBV7-8 and TRBJ2-3; a possible D gene is TRBD2 (6 bases). Trimming left V 0 bases short and J 2 bases short, with 15 bases between. CDR1 and CDR2 from the germline V gene are SGHVS and FQNEAQ. The CDR3 extends over 17 amino acids. CDR3: CASSLAVGRGPTDTQYF. CDR3 bases: TGTGCCAGCAGCTTAGCGGTGGGGCGGGGTCCCACAGATACGCAGTATTTT. Variable domain in full (rest from reference TRBV7-8 and TRBJ2-3): GAGVSQSPRYKVAKRGQDVALRCDPISGHVSLFWYQQALGQGPEFLTYFQNEAQLDKSGLPSDRFFAERPEGSVSTLKIQRTQQEDSAVYLCASSLAVGRGPTDTQYFGPGTRLTVL.

The chain recombines TRBV5-4 with TRBJ2-5, with 7 bases aligning to TRBD1. This CDR3 is built from 15 residues. Germline loops: CDR1 SGHNT, CDR2 YYREEE (reference sequence). Unmatched junction bases numbered 9, after V lost 4 bases and J lost 3 bases. The CDR3 DNA follows: TGTGCCAGCAGCCCCCACCCAACAGGGGAAGAGACCCAGTACTTC. The encoded protein is CASSPHPTGEETQYF.

This chain joins TRBV4-2 and TRBJ2-1; D might be TRBD2 (6 bases). The CDR3 runs to 14 residues. Trimming cost V 5 bases and J 7 bases, with 15 bases left between them. The germline V gene encodes CDR1 LGHNA and CDR2 YNFKEQ. This chain's CDR3 is CASSFRDSQNEQFF. As DNA, the CDR3 is TGTGCCAGCAGCTTCCGGGACTCCCAGAATGAGCAGTTCTTC.

The V call is TRBV7-9, the J call TRBJ2-7; weak D call: TRBD2 (7 bases). The CDR3 runs 17 residues. Germline loops: CDR1 SEHNR, CDR2 FQNEAQ (reference sequence). V was pared by 5 bases and J by 6 bases, with 26 bases between. The CDR3 loop is CASSPTVGKGGGLEQYF. In DNA form, the CDR3 reads TGTGCCAGCAGCCCTACCGTGGGGAAGGGGGGGGGCCTCGAGCAGTACTTC.

The chain carries TRBV5-1 and TRBJ2-1; TRBD2 is a possible D gene (5 bases). CDR1 is SGHRS, CDR2 YFSETQ, per germline. Trimming removed 1 base at V and 2 bases at J, with 16 bases between. This CDR3 has 17 residues. CDR3 amino acids: CASSLSETGSPYNEQFF. In DNA, the CDR3 is TGCGCCAGCAGCTTGTCCGAAACGGGGTCCCCCTACAATGAGCAGTTCTTC.

The V call is TRBV12-5, the J call TRBJ2-1, with D possibly matching TRBD2 (6 bases). V was cut by 2 bases and J by 4 bases, with 15 bases left in between. Germline V gene data show CDR1 as LGHNT and CDR2 as FRNRAP. CDR3 length: 16 residues. The CDR3 nucleotides read TGTGCTAGTGGTTTGAATTCAGGGAGGTCATACAATGAGCAGTTCTTC. Residues: CASGLNSGRSYNEQFF. Based on the CDR3 plus reference TRBV12-5 and TRBJ2-1, the full variable domain is DARVTQTPRHKVTEMGQEVTMRCQPILGHNTVFWYRQTMMQGLELLAYFRNRAPLDDSGMPKDRFSAEMPDATLATLKIQPSEPRDSAVYFCASGLNSGRSYNEQFFGPGTRLTVL.

The V and J genes are TRBV5-1 and TRBJ2-1, with 10 positions matching TRBD1. Germline CDR1 SGHRS, CDR2 YFSETQ. The CDR3 consists of 13 residues. Trimming took 3 bases from V and 9 from J; bases not matched to a gene: 3. The CDR3 sequence: CASSWGTGAEQFF. The CDR3 DNA sequence: TGCGCCAGCAGCTGGGGGACAGGGGCTGAGCAGTTCTTC.

The chain recombines TRBV28 with TRBJ2-7, with D tentatively TRBD1 (6 bases). V gave up 6 bases and J gave up 1 base, with 10 bases separating them. CDR1 MDHEN and CDR2 SYDVKM come from the germline V gene. The CDR3 is 13 residues long. The CDR3 is CASSPGQSYEQYF. CDR3 nucleotides: TGTGCCAGCAGCCCCGGACAGTCCTACGAGCAGTACTTC.

This clone was recorded only once. V is TRBV5-6 and J is TRBJ1-2; possibly TRBD1 for D (5 bases). The CDR3 extends over 11 amino acids. In germline, CDR1 is SGHDT, CDR2 YYEEEE. Trimming took 2 bases from V and 13 from J, leaving 12 bases between them. In DNA form, the CDR3 reads TGTGCCAGCAGCTTCATTAACAGGAGCACCTTC. This codes for CASSFINRSTF. The full variable domain, its missing parts supplied by reference TRBV5-6 and TRBJ1-2, is DAGVTQSPTHLIKTRGQQVTLRCSPKSGHDTVSWYQQALGQGPQFIFQYYEEEERQRGNFPDRFSGHQFPNYSSELNVNALLLGDSALYLCASSFINRSTFGSGTRLTVV.

The sample holds a few counts of this clone. The V gene is TRBV9, the J gene TRBJ2-3; 7 bases map to TRBD1. Germline V CDR1 and CDR2: SGDLS, YYNGEE. V lost 2 bases, J lost 2 bases, and 11 bases stayed unmatched. The CDR3 consists of 17 residues. The CDR3 DNA follows: TGTGCCAGCAGCGTCCGGGACAGTTCCCCTTTCACAGATACGCAGTATTTT. It codes for CASSVRDSSPFTDTQYF.